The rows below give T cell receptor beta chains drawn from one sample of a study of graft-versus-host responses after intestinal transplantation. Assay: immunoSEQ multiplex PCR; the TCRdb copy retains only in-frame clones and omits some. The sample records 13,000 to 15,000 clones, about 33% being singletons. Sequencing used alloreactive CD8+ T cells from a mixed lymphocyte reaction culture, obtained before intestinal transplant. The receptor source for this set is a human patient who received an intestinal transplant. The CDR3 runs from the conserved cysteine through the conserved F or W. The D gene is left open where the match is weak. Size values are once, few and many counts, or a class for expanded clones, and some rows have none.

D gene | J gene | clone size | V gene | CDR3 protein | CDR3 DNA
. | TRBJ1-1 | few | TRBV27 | CASSSGYRAFF | TGTGCCAGCAGTTCCGGGTATCGCGCTTTCTTT
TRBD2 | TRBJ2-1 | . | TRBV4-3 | CASSQGAGGPVEQFF | TGCGCCAGCAGCCAAGGGGCGGGGGGCCCGGTTGAGCAGTTCTTC
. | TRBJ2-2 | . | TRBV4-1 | CASSQGSLTGELFF | TGCGCCAGCAGCCAAGGTAGTTTGACCGGGGAGCTGTTTTTT
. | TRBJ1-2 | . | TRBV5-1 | CASTGSGEGYTF | TGCGCCAGCACGGGGTCGGGGGAAGGCTACACCTTC
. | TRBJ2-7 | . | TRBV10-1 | CASSDQGWYEQYF | TGCGCCAGCAGTGACCAGGGGTGGTACGAGCAGTACTTC
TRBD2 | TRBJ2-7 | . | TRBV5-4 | CASSPGGVQYF | TGTGCCAGCAGCCCCGGGGGGGTGCAGTACTTC
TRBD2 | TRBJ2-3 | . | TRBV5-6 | CASSFPGLAGGQDTQYF | TGTGCCAGCAGCTTTCCGGGACTAGCGGGGGGGCAAGATACGCAGTATTTT
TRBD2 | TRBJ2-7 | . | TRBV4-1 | CASSPLAGGPYEQYF | TGCGCCAGCAGCCCCTTAGCGGGGGGTCCCTACGAGCAGTACTTC
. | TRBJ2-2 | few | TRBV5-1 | CASSVEHRENTGELFF | TGCGCCAGCAGCGTGGAACACAGGGAAAACACCGGGGAGCTGTTTTTT
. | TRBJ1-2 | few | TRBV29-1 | CSVHNRAHYYGYTF | TGCAGCGTCCACAACAGGGCCCATTACTATGGCTACACCTTC
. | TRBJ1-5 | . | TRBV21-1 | CASTQRWLGSGHQPQHF | TGTGCCAGCACCCAACGATGGTTGGGGAGTGGTCATCAGCCCCAGCATTTT
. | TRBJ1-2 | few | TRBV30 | CAWSVLAGAYYGYTF | TGTGCCTGGAGTGTACTTGCGGGCGCGTACTATGGCTACACCTTC
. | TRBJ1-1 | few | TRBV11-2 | CASSLFHLYGGVRYTEAFF | TGTGCCAGCAGCTTATTTCACCTTTACGGGGGAGTAAGGTACACTGAGGCTTTCTTT
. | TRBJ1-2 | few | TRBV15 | CATSRDDGGRDGYTF | TGTGCCACCAGCAGAGATGACGGGGGGCGGGATGGCTACACCTTC
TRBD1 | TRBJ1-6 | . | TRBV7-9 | CASSPRTGPDSPLHF | TGTGCCAGCAGCCCCAGGACAGGGCCGGATTCACCCCTCCACTTT
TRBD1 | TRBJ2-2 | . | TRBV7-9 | CASSLDITTGSTGELFF | TGTGCCAGCAGCTTAGACATAACGACAGGGTCCACCGGGGAGCTGTTTTTT
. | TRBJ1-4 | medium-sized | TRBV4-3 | CASSQVDATNEKLFF | TGCGCCAGCAGCCAAGTAGATGCAACTAATGAAAAACTGTTTTTT
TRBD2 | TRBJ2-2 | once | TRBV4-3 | CASSQDRLGAGGVGELFF | TGCGCCAGCAGCCAAGATCGGTTAGGAGCGGGGGGGGTCGGGGAGCTGTTTTTT
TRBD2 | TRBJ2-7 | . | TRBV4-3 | CASSQDSGGGTYEQYF | TGCGCCAGCAGCCAAGATTCGGGCGGGGGGACATACGAGCAGTACTTC
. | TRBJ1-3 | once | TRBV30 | CAWSYSGNTIYF | TGTGCCTGGAGTTACTCTGGAAACACCATATATTTT
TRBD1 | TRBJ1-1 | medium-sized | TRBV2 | CASRTGSTEAFF | TGTGCCAGCAGGACAGGGAGCACTGAAGCTTTCTTT
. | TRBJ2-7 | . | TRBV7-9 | CASSLGGGNEQYF | TGTGCCAGCAGCTTAGGGGGGGGCAACGAGCAGTACTTC
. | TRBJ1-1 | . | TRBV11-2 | CASSPEGNTEAFF | TGTGCCAGCAGCCCTGAGGGGAACACTGAAGCTTTCTTT
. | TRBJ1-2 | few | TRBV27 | CASKVAGGEDGYTF | TGTGCCAGCAAGGTAGCGGGGGGGGAGGATGGCTACACCTTC
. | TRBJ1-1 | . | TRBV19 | CATSTGGVSTEAFF | TGTGCCACATCGACCGGGGGGGTTAGCACTGAAGCTTTCTTT
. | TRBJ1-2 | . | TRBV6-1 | CASSPTGSLYGYTF | TGTGCCAGCAGCCCGACAGGATCCCTCTATGGCTACACCTTC
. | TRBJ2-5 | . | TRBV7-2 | CASSQGQVQETQYF | TGTGCCAGCAGCCAGGGACAAGTGCAAGAGACCCAGTACTTC
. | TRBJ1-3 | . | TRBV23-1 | CASSQLDACSGNTIYF | TGCGCCAGCAGTCAACTAGACGCCTGCTCTGGAAACACCATATATTTT
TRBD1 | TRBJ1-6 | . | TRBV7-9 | CASSSGTGGSPLHF | TGTGCCAGCAGCTCCGGGACAGGGGGTTCACCCCTCCACTTT
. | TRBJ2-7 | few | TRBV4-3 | CASSQGVGVSYEQYF | TGCGCCAGCAGCCAAGGCGTAGGAGTCTCCTACGAGCAGTACTTC
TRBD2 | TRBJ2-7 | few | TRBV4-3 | CASSQDPSGVSYEQYF | TGCGCCAGCAGCCAAGACCCTAGCGGGGTCTCCTACGAGCAGTACTTC
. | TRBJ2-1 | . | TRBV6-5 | CASSPLGSLGEQFF | TGTGCCAGCAGTCCCCTTGGTAGCCTCGGTGAGCAGTTCTTC
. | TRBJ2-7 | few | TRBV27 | CASSLTWTSSYEQYF | TGTGCCAGCAGTTTAACCTGGACAAGTTCCTACGAGCAGTACTTC
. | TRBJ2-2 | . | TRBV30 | CAWSVSWELFF | TGTGCCTGGAGTGTATCTTGGGAGCTGTTTTTT
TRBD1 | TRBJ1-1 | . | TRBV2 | CASSEGRQGKNTEAFF | TGTGCCAGCAGTGAAGGGCGACAGGGAAAGAACACTGAAGCTTTCTTT
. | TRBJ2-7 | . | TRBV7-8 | CASSLDLVYEQYF | TGTGCCAGCAGCTTAGATCTCGTTTACGAGCAGTACTTC
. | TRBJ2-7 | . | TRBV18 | CASSDTGGAYEQYF | TGTGCCAGCTCGGACACAGGGGGGGCCTACGAGCAGTACTTC
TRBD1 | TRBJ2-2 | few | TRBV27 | CASSLGDSGTGELFF | TGTGCCAGCAGTTTGGGGGACAGCGGCACCGGGGAGCTGTTTTTT
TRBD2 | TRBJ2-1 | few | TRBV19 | CASSIGLAGGNEQFF | TGTGCCAGTAGTATAGGACTAGCGGGGGGGAATGAGCAGTTCTTC
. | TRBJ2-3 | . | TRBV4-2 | CASSQDSILANPDTQYF | TGTGCCAGCAGCCAAGATAGCATCCTAGCAAATCCAGATACGCAGTATTTT
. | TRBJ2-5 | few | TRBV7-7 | CASSPGAFLQETQYF | TGTGCCAGCAGCCCAGGGGCTTTTTTACAAGAGACCCAGTACTTC
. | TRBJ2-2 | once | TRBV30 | CAWSVGTSTGELFF | TGTGCCTGGAGCGTCGGGACAAGCACCGGGGAGCTGTTTTTT
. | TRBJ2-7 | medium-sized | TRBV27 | CASRKAGQPSYEQYF | TGTGCCAGCAGAAAAGCCGGACAGCCGTCCTACGAGCAGTACTTC
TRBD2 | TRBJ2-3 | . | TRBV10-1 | CASSSTSGVVDTQYF | TGCGCCAGCAGCTCGACTAGCGGGGTTGTAGATACGCAGTATTTT
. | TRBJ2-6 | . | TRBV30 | CAWGRSGANVLTF | TGTGCCTGGGGGCGCTCTGGGGCCAACGTCCTGACTTTC
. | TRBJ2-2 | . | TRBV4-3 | CASSQGRNTGELFF | TGCGCCAGCAGCCAGGGCAGGAACACCGGGGAGCTGTTTTTT
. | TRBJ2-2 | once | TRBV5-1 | CASNFVPGENTGELFF | TGCGCCAGCAATTTTGTGCCGGGAGAGAACACCGGGGAGCTGTTTTTT
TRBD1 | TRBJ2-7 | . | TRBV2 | CASSGGQVYEQYF | TGTGCCAGCAGCGGGGGACAGGTCTACGAGCAGTACTTC
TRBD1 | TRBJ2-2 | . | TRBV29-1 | CSVPATGGTNTGELFF | TGCAGCGTTCCCGCCACAGGGGGCACGAACACCGGGGAGCTGTTTTTT
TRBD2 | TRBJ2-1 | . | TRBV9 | CASSPPGGGQDNEQFF | TGTGCCAGCAGCCCCCCCGGCGGGGGGCAGGACAATGAGCAGTTCTTC
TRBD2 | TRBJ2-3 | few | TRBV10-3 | CAISESKAGGPDTQYF | TGTGCCATCAGTGAGTCGAAAGCGGGGGGGCCAGATACGCAGTATTTT
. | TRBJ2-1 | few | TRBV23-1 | CASSQFLPTSPLSYNEQFF | TGCGCCAGCAGTCAATTCCTCCCCACTTCACCTCTTTCCTACAATGAGCAGTTCTTC
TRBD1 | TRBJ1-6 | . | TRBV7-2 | CASSLTGGTRNSPLHF | TGTGCCAGCAGCTTGACAGGGGGCACGAGAAATTCACCCCTCCACTTT
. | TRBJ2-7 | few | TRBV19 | CASSIGGMPSEQYF | TGTGCCAGTAGTATTGGAGGGATGCCATCCGAGCAGTACTTC
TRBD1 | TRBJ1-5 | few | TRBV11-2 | CASSLEGGTAFYRPPQHF | TGTGCCAGCAGCTTAGAAGGGGGGACAGCTTTTTACAGGCCCCCCCAGCATTTT